Presented here are 14 T cell receptor beta chains from one specimen sequenced in a study of T cell responses to AZD1222 COVID-19 vaccine. TCRdb's copy holds only in-frame clones and misses some; the assay was immunoSEQ multiplex PCR. Here the sample spans over 120,000 clones, around 90% being singletons. The material was peripheral blood, obtained on day 0 of AZD1222 vaccination. Every receptor here comes from an adult in good health.

The J gene is TRBJ1-1, the V gene TRBV29-1, with D uncertain. Trimming pared 4 bases from V and 8 bases from J, leaving 14 bases between. This CDR3 spans 12 amino acids. CDR1 is SQVTM and CDR2 is ANQGSEA in the germline V gene. CDR3 in DNA: TGCAGCGTTGTACGAGCCATCCAAGAAGCTTTCTTT. This gives the protein CSVVRAIQEAFF.

The chain has TRBV30 and TRBJ1-1, with unresolved D. V shed 1 base and J shed 9 bases, with 9 bases lying between them. Per the germline V gene, CDR1 is GTSNPN and CDR2 is SVGIG (reference sequence). The CDR3 consists of 11 residues. The DNA for the CDR3 is TGTGCCTGGAGTGCCGGCGGTAAAGCTTTCTTT. It specifies CAWSAGGKAFF. Supplemented by reference TRBV30 and TRBJ1-1, the full variable domain reads SQTIHQWPATLVQPVGSPLSLECTVEGTSNPNLYWYRQAAGRGLQLLFYSVGIGQISSEVPQNLSASRPQDRQFILSSKKLLLSDSGFYLCAWSAGGKAFFGQGTRLTVV.

The chain carries TRBV28 and TRBJ2-5, with 8 bases identical to TRBD1. J was trimmed by 1 base and V by 2 bases; bases with no gene match: 3. Germline assignment: CDR1 MDHEN and CDR2 SYDVKM. The CDR3 totals 15 residues. CDR3 protein: CASSLGDRRQETQYF. The CDR3 bases are TGTGCCAGCAGTTTAGGGGACAGGCGCCAAGAGACCCAGTACTTC.

The rearrangement joins TRBV2 to TRBJ2-4, with TRBD2 as a possible D gene (6 bases). Per germline, CDR1 SNHLY and CDR2 FYNNEI. The ends were cut back, 6 bases at V and 0 bases at J, with 12 bases in the middle. There are 15 residues in the CDR3. CDR3 residues: CASSDQGLAKNIQYF. The CDR3 DNA reads TGTGCCAGCAGCGACCAGGGACTAGCCAAAAACATTCAGTACTTC.

This clone was seen once. This rearrangement joins TRBV6-5 to TRBJ1-1, with TRBD1 as a possible D gene (5 bases). The CDR3 is 13 residues long. Germline-derived CDR1 and CDR2 are MNHEY and SVGAGI. V lost 5 bases to trimming and J lost 8 bases, with 15 bases between them. CDR3 region: CASSLRTLREAFF. CDR3 DNA sequence: TGTGCCAGCAGTCTAAGGACACTTCGGGAAGCTTTCTTT.

CDR3 coding DNA: TGTGCCAGCAGCCCGTTAGGGGGGAACTCGGTGCGGTTCTTC. Translated, it gives CASSPLGGNSVRFF. The chain couples TRBV3-1 (or the pseudogene TRBV3-2) to TRBJ2-1; D possibly uses TRBD1 or TRBD2 (6 bases each). CDR3 length equals 14 residues. V lost 4 bases and J lost 15, with 22 bases in between. CDR1 LGHDT and CDR2 YNNKEL come from the germline V gene (reference sequence).

The rearrangement uses TRBV5-4 and TRBJ2-1, with D unclear. The CDR3 covers 12 residues. Germline values: CDR1 SGHNT, CDR2 YYREEE (reference sequence). V gave up 4 bases and J gave up 8 bases, with 10 bases separating them. The CDR3 coding sequence is TGTGCCAGCAGCCCCGGTGTAGATGAGCAGTTCTTC. Translated: CASSPGVDEQFF.

The chain combines TRBV10-3 with TRBJ2-2; 8 bases map to TRBD1. CDR3 length equals 14 residues. V shed 6 bases and J 5 bases; nucleotides not matched to a gene: 5. Looked up from germline, CDR1 is ENHRY and CDR2 is SYGVKD. The CDR3 sequence: CAIRGQGITGELFF. The CDR3 DNA reads TGTGCCATCAGAGGACAGGGTATTACCGGGGAGCTGTTTTTT.

This chain joins TRBV12-5 and TRBJ2-5; TRBD1 agrees at 7 bases. Germline V gene lookup returns CDR1 LGHNT and CDR2 FRNRAP. Trimming took 9 bases from V and 5 from J; bases not matched to a gene: 9. The CDR3 contains 13 residues. The CDR3 nucleotides read TGTGCTAGCCAAGACAGGGCCAGGGAGACCCAGTACTTC. Translated: CASQDRARETQYF.

The chain has TRBV5-6 and TRBJ2-4, with D maybe TRBD1 (5 bases). CDR3 length: 16 residues. Trimming took 3 bases from V and 0 from J, leaving 13 bases between them. The germline gives CDR1 SGHDT, CDR2 YYEEEE. Here the CDR3 reads CASSSKTDLAKNIQYF. CDR3 in DNA: TGTGCCAGCAGCTCCAAGACAGATCTAGCCAAAAACATTCAGTACTTC.

V is TRBV19 and J is TRBJ1-2; D possibly corresponds to TRBD1 (6 bases). V lost 4 bases and J lost 2, with 17 bases in between. Looked up from germline, CDR1 is LNHDA and CDR2 is SQIVND (reference sequence). The CDR3 is 16 amino acids. The CDR3 DNA follows: TGTGCCAGTAGTAGAGGAGCGGGGGCGGTGAACTATGGCTACACCTTC. The encoded protein is CASSRGAGAVNYGYTF.

The chain recombines TRBV18 with TRBJ2-3, with a weak D call TRBD1 (5 bases). Germline V gene lookup returns CDR1 KGHSH and CDR2 LQKENI. The ends were cut back, 6 bases at V and 6 bases at J, with 25 bases in the middle. The CDR3 extends over 17 amino acids. The DNA for the CDR3 is TGTGCCAGCTCCGCCCTCCGGACACCTATTCGGCCGGATACGCAGTATTTT. It codes for CASSALRTPIRPDTQYF.

V usage is TRBV27 and J usage is TRBJ2-7, with D possibly matching TRBD2 (5 bases). The germline V gene encodes CDR1 MNHEY and CDR2 SMNVEV (reference sequence). The CDR3 covers 14 residues. Trimming removed 3 bases from V and 5 bases from J, with 14 bases in between. The CDR3 protein is CASSFLIEGHEQYF. The CDR3 nucleotides are TGTGCCAGCAGTTTCCTTATCGAGGGCCACGAGCAGTACTTC.

The chain recombines TRBV2 with TRBJ1-2, with TRBD1 as a possible D gene (5 bases). V gave up 6 bases and J gave up 7 bases, with 21 bases separating them. Per the germline V gene, CDR1 is SNHLY and CDR2 is FYNNEI. The CDR3 extends over 15 amino acids. CDR3 region: CASRETGTLLGGYTF. The CDR3 DNA follows: TGTGCCAGCAGGGAGACCGGGACCCTCTTGGGTGGCTACACCTTC.